This T cell receptor beta chain was observed in a study of shared T cell receptors in the human thymus. Some clones are missing from TCRdb's copy, which holds only in-frame ones; the method was immunoSEQ multiplex PCR. In the table there are some 700,000 clones, approximately 83% of which are singletons. V gave up 0 bases and J gave up 4 bases; unmatched junction bases: 4. Germline CDR1 and CDR2: SGHTA and FQGTGA. This CDR3 contains 16 residues. This sample also appeared in a second study, on human thymus T cells. This second study notes: Corrective heart surgery yielded the resections from which the thymus tissue came. Repertoires sampled from thymus and blood appeared biased in V and J gene usage. Related studies noted strongly shared thymic repertoires across unrelated people.

The rearrangement joins TRBV7-3 to TRBJ2-3, with 10 bases identical to TRBD2. The sequence was collected from a girl under three years old with a congenital heart defect. Specimen: thymocytes. The CDR3 spells CASSLTPSGGADTQYF. CDR3 DNA: TGTGCCAGCAGCTTAACGCCTAGCGGGGGCGCAGATACGCAGTATTTT.